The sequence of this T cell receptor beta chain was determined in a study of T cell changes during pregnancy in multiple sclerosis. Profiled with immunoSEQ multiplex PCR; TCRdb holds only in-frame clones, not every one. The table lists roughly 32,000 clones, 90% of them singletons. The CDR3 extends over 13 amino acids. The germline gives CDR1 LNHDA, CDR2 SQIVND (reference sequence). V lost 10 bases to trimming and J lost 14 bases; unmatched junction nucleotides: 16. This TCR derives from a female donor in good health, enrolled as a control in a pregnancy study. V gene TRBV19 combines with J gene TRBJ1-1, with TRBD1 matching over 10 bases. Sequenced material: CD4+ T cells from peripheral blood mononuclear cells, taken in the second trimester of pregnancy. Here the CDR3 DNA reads TGTGCCACCAAAAGAGCCCAGGGGACAGGGGAATTCTTT. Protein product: CATKRAQGTGEFF. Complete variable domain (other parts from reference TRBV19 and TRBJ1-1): DGGITQSPKYLFRKEGQNVTLSCEQNLNHDAMYWYRQDPGQGLRLIYYSQIVNDFQKGDIAEGYSVSREKKESFPLTVTSAQKNPTAFYLCATKRAQGTGEFFGQGTRLTVV.